This T cell receptor beta chain was found in a study of response to subunit inactivated influenza vaccine. Germline V gives CDR1 DFQATT, CDR2 SNEGSKA (reference sequence). This CDR3 has 15 residues. V was pared by 4 bases and J by 5 bases, with 14 bases of the junction left unmatched. TCRdb called the RT-PCR reads again in MiXCR, with one record for every CDR3 protein. The data contain around 530,000 distinct CDR3 sequences, 15% to 20% of them singletons. The chain joins TRBV20-1 to TRBJ2-7; 7 bases are shared with TRBD2. The TCR comes from a man aged 45 to 75 who received an inactivated influenza vaccine. Sample: CD4+ T cells sorted from PBMCs, taken roughly 24 months after vaccination. DNA for the CDR3: TGCAGTGCTACTAAAGCGGGAAGAGTAGTCAACGAGCAGTACTTC. Residues: CSATKAGRVVNEQYF.